Listed here are 30 T cell receptor beta chains from one sample, sequenced in a study of OX40 agonist ivuxolimab in advanced cancers. The assay was immunoSEQ multiplex PCR, and TCRdb's table has in-frame clones only and misses some. Here the sample spans around 83,000 clones, about 90% being singletons. The source material was CD4+ or CD8+ T cells sorted from blood, sampled in a trial of the OX40 agonist ivuxolimab. These receptors were obtained from an adult with an advanced solid tumor such as melanoma, head and neck, liver or kidney cancer.

This clone has a single count. The V gene is TRBV11-2, the J gene TRBJ2-7; D is uncertain. With 0 bases removed from V and 2 bases from J, the gap between germline ends came to 11 bases. The germline V gene encodes CDR1 SGHAT and CDR2 FQNNGV. CDR3 length: 15 residues. The CDR3 bases are TGTGCCAGCAGCTTAGATCAGGTCAGCCCCTACGAGCAGTACTTC. This gives the protein CASSLDQVSPYEQYF.

The chain couples TRBV4-3 to TRBJ1-1; D unclear. CDR1 and CDR2 (germline): LGHNA, YSLEER. V lost 0 bases and J 0 bases, leaving 8 bases between the germline ends. The CDR3 consists of 15 residues. The CDR3 DNA reads TGCGCCAGCAGCCAAGAGGGAGCAATGAACACTGAAGCTTTCTTT. It encodes CASSQEGAMNTEAFF.

This clone was picked up a small number of times. J is TRBJ1-5 and V is TRBV25-1; 7 bases match TRBD1. V gave up 7 bases and J gave up 5 bases; unmatched junction bases: 2. Germline loops: CDR1 MGHDK, CDR2 SYGVNS. The CDR3 runs 12 residues. CDR3 in amino acids: CASTRGDQPQHF. CDR3 in DNA: TGTGCCAGCACCAGGGGGGATCAGCCCCAGCATTTT.

The genes are TRBV7-3 and TRBJ2-3, with TRBD2 identical over 9 bases. The CDR3 is made up of 14 amino acids. With 4 bases clipped from V and 5 bases from J, the junction kept 4 bases outside the gene matches. Germline CDR1 reads SGHTA; CDR2 reads FQGTGA. The CDR3 DNA sequence: TGTGCCAGCAGCTCCGGGACTAGCCGAGATACGCAGTATTTT. This encodes CASSSGTSRDTQYF.

The chain has TRBV6-6 and TRBJ1-5; D remains ambiguous. The germline gives CDR1 MNHNY, CDR2 SVGAGI (reference sequence). This CDR3 has 13 amino acids. Trimming removed 5 bases at V and 5 bases at J, with 10 bases between. Here the CDR3 reads CASSRTRDQPQHF. The CDR3, as DNA: TGTGCCAGCAGTCGTACTAGGGATCAGCCCCAGCATTTT.

V is TRBV28 and J is TRBJ2-7; D is perhaps TRBD2 (7 bases). In germline, CDR1 is MDHEN, CDR2 SYDVKM. V was pared by 5 bases and J by 7 bases, with 18 bases between. The CDR3 runs 14 residues. The CDR3 coding sequence is TGTGCCAGCAGTGCCGGTACGGGGGGCGGGGAGCAGTACTTC. Its translation: CASSAGTGGGEQYF.

The V call is TRBV28, the J call TRBJ1-2; maybe TRBD1 (5 bases). Deletions cut 5 bases from V and 2 bases from J, with 12 bases between. The length of the CDR3 is 14 residues. Germline V gene lookup returns CDR1 MDHEN and CDR2 SYDVKM. The CDR3 here is CASSTLGANYGYTF. The DNA for the CDR3 is TGTGCCAGCAGTACCCTAGGGGCGAACTATGGCTACACCTTC.

The chain combines TRBV10-2 with TRBJ2-7; D uncertain. This CDR3 comprises 11 residues. Germline-derived CDR1 and CDR2 are WSHSY and SAAADI. The V gene lost 5 bases and the J gene lost 1 base, with 3 bases spanning the gap. The CDR3 DNA reads TGCGCCAGCAGTTCTTCCTACGAGCAGTACTTC. As protein: CASSSSYEQYF.

The J gene is TRBJ1-4, the V gene TRBV10-3, with 12 bases matching TRBD1. J was trimmed by 6 bases and V by 0 bases; bases with no gene match: 2. From germline, CDR1 is ENHRY and CDR2 SYGVKD. CDR3 length: 16 amino acids. The CDR3 DNA sequence: TGTGCCATCAGTGAGTCGGGGACAGGGGGCGATGAAAAACTGTTTTTT. Amino acids: CAISESGTGGDEKLFF.

The chain combines TRBV29-1 with TRBJ2-5; no firm D call. This CDR3 comprises 13 residues. Germline CDR1 reads SQVTM; CDR2 reads ANQGSEA. With 1 base removed from V and 3 bases from J, the gap between germline ends came to 9 bases. As DNA, the CDR3 is TGCAGCGTTGAAGGCAGGAGAAAAGAGACCCAGTACTTC. This gives the protein CSVEGRRKETQYF.

The rearrangement links TRBV11-3 to TRBJ2-6; 8 bases agree with TRBD1. V gave up 0 bases and J gave up 6 bases; unmatched junction bases: 16. Looked up from germline, CDR1 is SGHNT and CDR2 is YENEEA. This CDR3 is 20 amino acids long. The chain's CDR3 is CASSLEPRDRRYWEANVLTF. The CDR3 DNA reads TGTGCCAGCAGCTTAGAGCCTCGGGACAGGAGATACTGGGAGGCCAACGTCCTGACTTTC.

This chain links TRBV7-9 with TRBJ1-3; D possibly corresponds to TRBD1 (5 bases). CDR1 is SEHNR, CDR2 FQNEAQ, per germline (reference sequence). V lost 5 bases and J lost 4, with 21 bases in between. The CDR3 spans 17 residues. This chain's CDR3 is CASSLRGTMMDGNTIYF. DNA for the CDR3: TGTGCCAGCAGCCTAAGGGGCACGATGATGGACGGAAACACCATATATTTT.

This rearrangement joins TRBV7-2 to TRBJ1-1, with D uncertain. The germline V gene has CDR1 SGHTA and CDR2 FQGNSA. Trimming left V 1 base short and J 4 bases short, with 13 bases between. The CDR3 runs 15 residues. Here the CDR3 DNA reads TGTGCCAGCAGCTTAGGGGTCCTTTTTGGCACTGAAGCTTTCTTT. As protein: CASSLGVLFGTEAFF.

This clone was counted only a few times. The sample holds other DNA sequences that translate to the same CDR3. The chain links TRBV28 to TRBJ1-1; D gene unclear. The germline gives CDR1 MDHEN, CDR2 SYDVKM. The CDR3 runs 13 residues. Trimming shortened V by 2 bases and J by 1 base, and 5 bases separated the two germline ends. CDR3 residues: CASSLTGNTEAFF. The CDR3 nucleotides are TGTGCCAGCAGTTTAACGGGGAACACTGAAGCTTTCTTT.

The genes are TRBV27 and TRBJ2-2, with D tentatively TRBD1 (5 bases). The CDR3 covers 14 residues. Germline V CDR1 and CDR2: MNHEY, SMNVEV (reference sequence). Trimming took 8 bases from V and 3 from J, leaving 13 bases between them. The CDR3 region is CASSTLGDTGELFF. CDR3 nucleotides: TGTGCCAGCTCGACCTTAGGGGACACCGGGGAGCTGTTTTTT.

In nucleotides, the CDR3 is TGTGCCAGCAGTTACCTGAGCGGGGGTGGCTACACCTTC. Translation: CASSYLSGGGYTF. V is TRBV6-6 and J is TRBJ1-2; TRBD1 might be the D (5 bases). Looked up from germline, CDR1 is MNHNY and CDR2 is SVGAGI (reference sequence). V was pared by 2 bases and J by 7 bases, with 11 bases between. This CDR3 region has 13 residues.

The gene calls are TRBV5-4 and TRBJ1-4; D is perhaps TRBD1 (6 bases). The length of the CDR3 is 14 residues. CDR1 is SGHNT, CDR2 YYREEE, per germline (reference sequence). The V end lost 5 bases, the J end lost 7 bases, and 15 bases lay between the germline ends. The CDR3 region has the DNA TGTGCCAGCAGTCCCGACAGGTTTGGTGAAAAACTGTTTTTT. The encoded protein is CASSPDRFGEKLFF.

The V call is TRBV7-8, the J call TRBJ2-7; no definite D call. V was trimmed by 3 bases and J by 5 bases, leaving 8 bases between them. Germline assignment: CDR1 SGHVS and CDR2 FQNEAQ. This CDR3 is 12 amino acids long. CDR3 nucleotides: TGTGCCAGCAGCTTGACGGCCCACGAGCAGTACTTC. Translation: CASSLTAHEQYF. The variable domain in full, with the rest retrieved from reference TRBV7-8 and TRBJ2-7, is GAGVSQSPRYKVAKRGQDVALRCDPISGHVSLFWYQQALGQGPEFLTYFQNEAQLDKSGLPSDRFFAERPEGSVSTLKIQRTQQEDSAVYLCASSLTAHEQYFGPGTRLTVT.

The chain combines TRBV4-1 with TRBJ1-5; weak D call: TRBD1 (6 bases). CDR3 length equals 19 residues. Between the trimmed V and J ends, which lost 0 bases and 0 bases, there was a span of 18 bases. Looked up from germline, CDR1 is MGHRA and CDR2 is YSYEKL. CDR3 sequence (DNA): TGCGCCAGCAGCCAAGAGGGGGGGCGGGGCACTGTTAGCAATCAGCCCCAGCATTTT. Residues: CASSQEGGRGTVSNQPQHF.

In this sample, this clone turned up a few times. The CDR3 reads CAWSLAEGYTF. DNA of the CDR3: TGTGCCTGGAGTCTGGCCGAGGGCTACACCTTC. The chain links TRBV30 to TRBJ1-2; D uncertain. The CDR3 contains 11 residues. The germline V and J ends were trimmed by 2 bases and 8 bases, with 9 bases remaining between them. Germline V gene lookup returns CDR1 GTSNPN and CDR2 SVGIG (reference sequence).

This chain uses TRBV5-6 with TRBJ1-2, with TRBD1 as a possible D gene (5 bases). Germline V gene sequence: CDR1 SGHDT, CDR2 YYEEEE. The CDR3 totals 14 residues. Deletions cut 1 base from V and 4 bases from J, with 11 bases between. CDR3 loop: CASSLWQGSYGYTF. The CDR3 bases are TGTGCCAGCAGCTTGTGGCAGGGAAGCTATGGCTACACCTTC.

The rearrangement joins TRBV25-1 to TRBJ1-5; possibly TRBD1 for D (5 bases). V lost 5 bases, J lost 2 bases, and 16 bases lay in between. Per germline, CDR1 MGHDK and CDR2 SYGVNS. The CDR3 runs to 16 residues. In DNA, the CDR3 is TGTGCCAGCAGTCCCCGATGGGGCAGACGCAATCAGCCCCAGCATTTT. The encoded protein is CASSPRWGRRNQPQHF.

The gene calls are TRBV28 and TRBJ1-1; no clear D gene. Germline V gene lookup returns CDR1 MDHEN and CDR2 SYDVKM. This CDR3 has 13 amino acids. V was trimmed by 6 bases and J by 0 bases, leaving 8 bases between them. CDR3: CASRPLLNTEAFF. CDR3 sequence (DNA): TGTGCCAGCAGACCCCTTCTGAACACTGAAGCTTTCTTT.

The chain is built from TRBV27 and TRBJ2-7; D gene uncertain. V dropped 0 bases and J dropped 0 bases, with 12 bases sitting between them. The CDR3 contains 16 residues. Germline assignment: CDR1 MNHEY and CDR2 SMNVEV (reference sequence). The CDR3 nucleotides are TGTGCCAGCAGTTTATCGAGGCGGAGTAACTCCTACGAGCAGTACTTC. This encodes CASSLSRRSNSYEQYF.

J is TRBJ2-3 and V is TRBV2, with D unclear. This CDR3 has 13 amino acids. The germline CDR1 and CDR2 sequences are SNHLY and FYNNEI. Trimming stripped 7 bases from V and 3 bases from J, with 11 bases between. Here the CDR3 DNA reads TGTGCCAGCACAGCCACCCGGACAGATACGCAGTATTTT. Encoded protein: CASTATRTDTQYF.

The CDR3 sequence: CASSRWINEQFF. For the CDR3, the DNA is TGTGCCAGCAGCCGCTGGATCAATGAGCAGTTCTTC. The rearrangement links TRBV5-6 to TRBJ2-1; D is unclear. Trimming pared 4 bases from V and 6 bases from J, leaving 8 bases between. CDR1 and CDR2 (germline): SGHDT, YYEEEE. The CDR3 is 12 residues long.

The chain uses TRBV5-1 and TRBJ2-1; 10 bases agree with TRBD1. Germline CDR1 is SGHRS and CDR2 is YFSETQ. The CDR3 sequence is 14 residues long. V gave up 8 bases and J gave up 7 bases; unmatched junction bases: 9. This CDR3 is CASYQTGGRNEQFF. CDR3 DNA sequence: TGCGCCAGTTACCAGACAGGGGGCAGGAATGAGCAGTTCTTC. Filled out from reference TRBV5-1 and TRBJ2-1, the complete variable domain reads KAGVTQTPRYLIKTRGQQVTLSCSPISGHRSVSWYQQTPGQGLQFLFEYFSETQRNKGNFPGRFSGRQFSNSRSEMNVSTLELGDSALYLCASYQTGGRNEQFFGPGTRLTVL.

The gene calls are TRBV18 and TRBJ2-1; no definite D call. V gave up 3 bases and J gave up 3 bases, with 12 bases separating them. The CDR3 spans 15 residues. From germline, CDR1 is KGHSH and CDR2 LQKENI. The CDR3 nucleotides read TGTGCCAGCTCACCCTTAAAGGGCGACTACAATGAGCAGTTCTTC. Translated, it gives CASSPLKGDYNEQFF.

This chain connects TRBV7-9 to TRBJ2-7, with TRBD1 as a possible D gene (6 bases). Deletions cut 2 bases from V and 3 bases from J, with 11 bases between. The CDR3 is made up of 14 amino acids. Germline V gene lookup returns CDR1 SEHNR and CDR2 FQNEAQ (reference sequence). The CDR3 region is CASSLQGSNYEQYF. Written as DNA, the CDR3 is TGTGCCAGCAGCTTACAGGGGAGCAACTACGAGCAGTACTTC.

The J gene is TRBJ1-4, the V gene TRBV28; no firm D call. V was clipped by 6 bases and J by 5 bases, with 13 bases between them. Germline loops: CDR1 MDHEN, CDR2 SYDVKM. The CDR3 sequence is 14 residues long. CDR3 region: CASSPTRRNEKLFF. In DNA, the CDR3 is TGTGCCAGCAGCCCTACAAGGCGCAATGAAAAACTGTTTTTT.